This T cell receptor (beta chain) is from a study of blood T cell repertoires in COVID-19. The data were produced by immunoSEQ multiplex PCR, yet TCRdb's version contains in-frame clones alone and is incomplete. Of about 99,000 clones in the sample, roughly 89% were seen once. In germline, CDR1 is MNHEY, CDR2 SMNVEV (reference sequence). V trimming: 5 bases; J trimming: 3 bases; junction bases outside the gene matches: 11. The CDR3 covers 16 residues. The sequenced material came from peripheral blood. The source of this sequence is a man between 65 and 85 years old with active or convalescent COVID-19. V is TRBV27 and J is TRBJ2-7, with 9 bases matching TRBD1. The CDR3, as DNA: TGTGCCAGCAGTAGATCCGGATCGGACAGGGGCTACGAGCAGTACTTC. Translation: CASSRSGSDRGYEQYF.